The 5 T cell receptor beta chains below all came from one sample that was sequenced in a study of response to subunit inactivated influenza vaccine (dated by TCRdb to 2016 to 2018). To prepare the library, RT-PCR was applied. The listed sequencing device is Illumina HiSeq 2500. TCRdb passed the public sequencing reads through fastp at Q25 and MiXCR, retaining productive beta sequences. Identical CDR3 proteins give one entry, which carries the most common genes and DNA. Present in this sample are more than 700,000 distinct CDR3 sequences, 21% of which were seen just once. The top ten hold 9.5% to 13% of the sample. Material: PBMCs from blood, obtained about 5 days after vaccination. The receptors come from a man aged 50 to 59 who received an inactivated influenza vaccine. Donor details come from another sample of the same person, matched by shared clones.

This clonotype was picked up a small number of times. The chain recombines TRBV7-2 with TRBJ2-5, with 13 nucleotides matching TRBD2. This CDR3 region has 16 residues. Germline V gene sequence: CDR1 SGHTA, CDR2 FQGNSA. Losses at the gene ends were 1 base for V and 3 bases for J; bases not matched to a gene: 2. The chain's CDR3 is CASSLVGLAGKETQYF. CDR3 bases: TGTGCCAGCAGCTTAGTGGGACTAGCGGGGAAAGAGACCCAGTACTTC.

This clonotype has just a few counts. V usage is TRBV5-1 and J usage is TRBJ2-7; 7 nucleotides match TRBD1. Germline V gene sequence: CDR1 SGHRS, CDR2 YFSETQ. The CDR3 loop spans 15 amino acids. With 1 base clipped from V and 4 bases from J, the junction kept 8 bases outside the gene matches. CDR3 in amino acids: CASSLYWTGGYEQYF. DNA of the CDR3: TGCGCCAGCAGCTTGTATTGGACAGGCGGGTACGAGCAGTACTTC.

This rearrangement joins TRBV12-3 or TRBV12-4 to TRBJ2-5, with TRBD2 matching 8 bases. CDR3 length: 17 residues. Trimming removed 5 bases from V and 1 base from J; junction bases left unmatched: 12. As DNA, the CDR3 is TGTGCCAGCAGTGTTGGACTAGCTTCTCTTGGCCAAGAGACCCAGTACTTC. Protein product: CASSVGLASLGQETQYF.

This clonotype showed up just a few times. The chain employs TRBV7-2 and TRBJ1-2; 11 bases fit TRBD1. The CDR3 spans 15 residues. The J segment lost 8 bases and the V segment lost 5 bases, leaving 10 bases of the junction unmatched. The germline gives CDR1 SGHTA, CDR2 FQGNSA. CDR3 sequence reads: CASSEGPGQGDGYTF. CDR3 sequence (DNA): TGTGCCAGCAGCGAGGGACCGGGACAGGGGGACGGCTACACCTTC.

V gene TRBV30 combines with J gene TRBJ2-7; D might be TRBD2 (7 bases). Germline assignment: CDR1 GTSNPN and CDR2 SVGIG (reference sequence). This CDR3 region has 15 residues. V lost 4 bases to trimming and J lost 2 bases, with 18 bases between them. The CDR3, as DNA: TGTGCCTGGATCCCGGATGGGGGGGCCACCTACGAGCAGTACTTC. Its protein is CAWIPDGGATYEQYF.